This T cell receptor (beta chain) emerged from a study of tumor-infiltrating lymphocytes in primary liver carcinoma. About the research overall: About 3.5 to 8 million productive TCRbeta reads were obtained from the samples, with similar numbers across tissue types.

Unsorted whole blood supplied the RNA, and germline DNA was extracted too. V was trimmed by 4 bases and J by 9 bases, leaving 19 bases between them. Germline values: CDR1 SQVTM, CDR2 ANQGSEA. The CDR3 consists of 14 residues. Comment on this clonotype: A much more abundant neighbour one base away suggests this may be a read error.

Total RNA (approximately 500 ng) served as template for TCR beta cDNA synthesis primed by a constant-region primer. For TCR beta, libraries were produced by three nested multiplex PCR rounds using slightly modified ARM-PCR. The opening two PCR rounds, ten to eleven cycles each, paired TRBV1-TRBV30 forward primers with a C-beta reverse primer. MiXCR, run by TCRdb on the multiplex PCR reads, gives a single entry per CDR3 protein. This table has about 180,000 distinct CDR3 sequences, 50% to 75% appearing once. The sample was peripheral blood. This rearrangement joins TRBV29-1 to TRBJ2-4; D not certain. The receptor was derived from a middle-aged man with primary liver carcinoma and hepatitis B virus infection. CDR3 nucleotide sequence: TGCAGCGTTGCCCCTCCCGGGTCTCAGTGCATTCAGTACTTC. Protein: CSVAPPGSQCIQYF.